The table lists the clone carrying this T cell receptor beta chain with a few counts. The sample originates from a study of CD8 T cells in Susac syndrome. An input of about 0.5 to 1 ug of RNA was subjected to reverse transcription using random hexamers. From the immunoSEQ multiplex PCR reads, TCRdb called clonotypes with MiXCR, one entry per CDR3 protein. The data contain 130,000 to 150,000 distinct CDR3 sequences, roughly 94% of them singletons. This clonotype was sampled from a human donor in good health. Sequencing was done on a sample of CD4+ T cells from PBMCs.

CDR3 coding DNA: TGTGCCATCAGGGGGGACAGGGGAGGAACTGAAGCTTTCTTT. Protein: CAIRGDRGGTEAFF. V usage is TRBV10-3 and J usage is TRBJ1-1; 10 nucleotides match TRBD1. The CDR3 covers 14 residues. Germline V gene sequence: CDR1 ENHRY, CDR2 SYGVKD. With V trimmed by 6 bases and J by 5 bases, 6 bases remained unmatched.